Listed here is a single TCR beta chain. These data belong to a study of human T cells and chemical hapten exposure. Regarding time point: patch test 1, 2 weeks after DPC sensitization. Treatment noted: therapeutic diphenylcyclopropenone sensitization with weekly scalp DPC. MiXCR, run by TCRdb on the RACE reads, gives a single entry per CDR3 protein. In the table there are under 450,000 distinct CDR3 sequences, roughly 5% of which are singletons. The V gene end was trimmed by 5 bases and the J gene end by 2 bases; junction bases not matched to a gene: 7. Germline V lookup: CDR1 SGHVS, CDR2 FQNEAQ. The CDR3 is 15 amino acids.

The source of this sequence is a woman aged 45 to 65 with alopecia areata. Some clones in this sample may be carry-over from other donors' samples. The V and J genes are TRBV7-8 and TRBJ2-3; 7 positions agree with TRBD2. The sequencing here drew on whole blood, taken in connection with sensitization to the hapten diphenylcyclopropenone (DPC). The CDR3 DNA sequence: TGTGCCAGCAGCCTCCTAGCGGTCGACACAGATACGCAGTATTTT. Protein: CASSLLAVDTDTQYF. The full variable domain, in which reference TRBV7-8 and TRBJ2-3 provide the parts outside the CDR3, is GAGVSQSPRYKVAKRGQDVALRCDPISGHVSLFWYQQALGQGPEFLTYFQNEAQLDKSGLPSDRFFAERPEGSVSTLKIQRTQQEDSAVYLCASSLLAVDTDTQYFGPGTRLTVL.